One T cell receptor (beta chain) is described in this entry. What it binds is not known. Produced via immunoSEQ multiplex PCR; TCRdb's table is partial and in-frame only. In the table there are 80,000 to 100,000 clones, 85% to 95% of which are singletons. The V gene's germline CDR1 is SQVTM and CDR2 ANQGSEA. The CDR3 sequence is 11 residues long. Trimming shortened V by 4 bases and J by 2 bases, and 4 bases separated the two germline ends. Patients had blood sampled at baseline and again on cycle 4 day 1 and cycle 7 day 1. The data belong to a study of OX40 agonist ivuxolimab in advanced cancers. Background on the study: Of the patients, three showed partial responses, one with hepatocellular carcinoma and two with cutaneous melanoma. Study-level points and caveats: Low normalized T-cell clonal expansion also characterized some of the nonresponders.

This chain connects TRBV29-1 to TRBJ2-3; D is unresolved. The source material was CD4+ or CD8+ T cells sorted from blood, sampled in a trial of the OX40 agonist ivuxolimab. This sequence originates from an adult with an advanced solid tumor such as melanoma, head and neck, liver or kidney cancer. The CDR3 region is CSVGSTDTQYF. The CDR3 coding sequence is TGCAGCGTTGGGTCCACAGATACGCAGTATTTT.